One sample yielded the 4 T cell receptor beta chains listed below, sequenced in a study of metastatic and nonmetastatic thyroid tumors. Before thyroid surgery, none of the patients had received any treatment. TCRdb recomputed clones from the PCR reads via MiXCR. The repertoire includes 45,000 to 65,000 clones, around a sixth of them detected once, and 3% sits in the top ten. Sequenced sample: blood. The receptors here all came from a female donor with papillary thyroid cancer or a benign thyroid nodule (not recorded which). Some clones in this sample may be carry-over from other donors' samples.

In this sample, this clone turned up a few times. CDR3 residues: CASIPAWGLETQYF. Here the CDR3 DNA reads TGTGCCAGCATTCCCGCCTGGGGGTTAGAGACCCAGTACTTC. V and J are TRBV6-1 and TRBJ2-5, with D perhaps being TRBD1 or TRBD2 (5 bases each). V gave up 7 bases and J gave up 4 bases, with 16 bases separating them. Germline V gene lookup returns CDR1 MNHNS and CDR2 SASEGT. CDR3 length: 14 amino acids.

This clone was seen repeatedly, ten times or more. At one of its ends the junction is not consistent with the germline gene, which may arise from a read error. This chain uses TRBV7-8 with TRBJ2-7, with TRBD1 as a possible D gene (6 bases). CDR1 and CDR2 (germline): SGHVS, FQNEAQ. CDR3 length: 15 residues. CDR3 DNA: TGTGCCAGCAGCCTAGCACAGGGTTTCTCCTACGAGCAGTACTTC. It specifies CASSLAQGFSYEQYF.

This clone appeared a few times. The chain employs TRBV29-1 and TRBJ2-7, with 10 bases aligning to TRBD2. The CDR3 runs to 13 residues. Per the germline V gene, CDR1 is SQVTM and CDR2 is ANQGSEA. Trimming at V came to 6 bases and at J to 5 bases, leaving 7 bases not matched to a gene. CDR3 DNA sequence: TGCAGCGTCGGGAGCGGGAGGGTCAACGAGCAGTACTTC. Translated, it gives CSVGSGRVNEQYF.

J is TRBJ2-7 and V is TRBV6-5; 7 bases agree with TRBD1. Losses at the gene ends were 6 bases for V and 6 bases for J; bases not matched to a gene: 8. The V gene's germline CDR1 is MNHEY and CDR2 SVGAGI. This CDR3 is 13 amino acids long. CDR3 nucleotide sequence: TGTGCCAGCAGGTATAGTACAGGGGCCGAGCAGTACTTC. Its translation: CASRYSTGAEQYF.